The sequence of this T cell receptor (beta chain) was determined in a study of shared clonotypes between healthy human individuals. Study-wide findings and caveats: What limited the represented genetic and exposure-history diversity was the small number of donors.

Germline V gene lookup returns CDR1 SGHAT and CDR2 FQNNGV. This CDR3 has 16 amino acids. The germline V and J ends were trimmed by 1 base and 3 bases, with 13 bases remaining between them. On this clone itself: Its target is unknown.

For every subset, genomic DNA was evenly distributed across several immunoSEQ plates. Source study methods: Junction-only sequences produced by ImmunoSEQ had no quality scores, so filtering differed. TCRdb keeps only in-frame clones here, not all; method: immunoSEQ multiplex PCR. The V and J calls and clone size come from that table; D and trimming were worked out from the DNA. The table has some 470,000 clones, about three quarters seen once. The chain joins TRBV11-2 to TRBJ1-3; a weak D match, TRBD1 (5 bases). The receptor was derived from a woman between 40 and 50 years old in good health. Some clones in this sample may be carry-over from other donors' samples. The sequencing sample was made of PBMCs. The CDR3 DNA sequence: TGTGCCAGCAGCTTAGCGGGGCGTGTAGGTGGAAACACCATATATTTT. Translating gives CASSLAGRVGGNTIYF.